The rows below give T cell receptor beta chains drawn from one sample of a study of blood T cell repertoires in COVID-19. The table came from immunoSEQ multiplex PCR; TCRdb's copy has only in-frame clones and leaves some out. The sample has 110,000 or so clones, roughly nine tenths seen once. Input material: peripheral blood. These TCRs come from a human donor in a cohort sampled during active COVID-19. The CDR3 runs from the conserved cysteine through the conserved F or W. Fields, in order: clone size, V gene, J gene, D gene, CDR3 DNA, CDR3 protein. D genes are given only for firm matches. Clone size is not always given. Where it is, it says once, few, many or a class for expanded clones.

size: -; V: TRBV2; J: TRBJ2-5; D: -; DNA: TGTGCCAGCAGTGAAGGTCGTCTCCAAGAGACCCAGTACTTC; CDR3: CASSEGRLQETQYF
size: -; V: TRBV7-6; J: TRBJ1-1; D: TRBD1; DNA: TGTGCCAGCAGCCACCGGACAGGCCATGAAGCTTTCTTT; CDR3: CASSHRTGHEAFF
size: -; V: TRBV5-6; J: TRBJ2-4; D: -; DNA: TGTGCCAGCAGCTCGCCGGGGGTCCTCGCCAAAAACATTCAGTACTTC; CDR3: CASSSPGVLAKNIQYF
size: once; V: TRBV19; J: TRBJ1-2; D: TRBD1; DNA: TGTGCCAGTAGTACCACCGCTGACAGGGGTGTTGGCTACACCTTC; CDR3: CASSTTADRGVGYTF
size: once; V: TRBV27; J: TRBJ2-2; D: TRBD1; DNA: TGTGCCAGCAGCATGGGGACAGGGGGTTACACCGGGGAGCTGTTTTTT; CDR3: CASSMGTGGYTGELFF
size: -; V: TRBV28; J: TRBJ1-1; D: -; DNA: TGTGCCAGCCTCTTATTCGGGGGGCGGACTGAAGCTTTCTTT; CDR3: CASLLFGGRTEAFF
size: -; V: TRBV19; J: TRBJ2-1; D: -; DNA: TGTGCCAGTAGTATAGTTTCAGGGGTGGTTGAGCAGTTCTTC; CDR3: CASSIVSGVVEQFF
size: -; V: TRBV14; J: TRBJ2-7; D: -; DNA: TGTGCCAGCAGCCAAGCAGGGATTAAATGGGCCGAGCAGTACTTC; CDR3: CASSQAGIKWAEQYF
size: many; V: TRBV14; J: TRBJ2-7; D: -; DNA: TGTGCCAGCAGCCGCGGGACAGTCCGCGAGCAGTACTTC; CDR3: CASSRGTVREQYF
size: once; V: TRBV5-1; J: TRBJ1-1; D: -; DNA: TGCGCCAGCAGCCCGGCGCGGGGGTGGATCACTGAAGCTTTCTTT; CDR3: CASSPARGWITEAFF
size: few; V: TRBV11-3; J: TRBJ2-7; D: -; DNA: TGTGCCAGCAGCCGACTGACGGGTAGCTCCTACGAGCAGTACTTC; CDR3: CASSRLTGSSYEQYF
size: -; V: TRBV19; J: TRBJ2-1; D: -; DNA: TGTGCCCCCGCCAGGGGGGTGGGTTACAATGAGCAGTTCTTC; CDR3: CAPARGVGYNEQFF
size: -; V: TRBV28; J: TRBJ1-6; D: TRBD1; DNA: TGTGCCAGCAGATACCGGGACAGGGATAATTCACCCCTCCACTTT; CDR3: CASRYRDRDNSPLHF
size: -; V: TRBV18; J: TRBJ1-1; D: -; DNA: TGTGCCAGCTCACCCGGCGGGGGCTTTGGCACTGAAGCTTTCTTT; CDR3: CASSPGGGFGTEAFF
size: -; V: TRBV25-1; J: TRBJ2-1; D: TRBD2; DNA: TGTGCCAGCTGTAGCGGGGGTTCCTACAATGAGCAGTTCTTC; CDR3: CASCSGGSYNEQFF
size: -; V: TRBV12-3/TRBV12-4; J: TRBJ1-1; D: -; DNA: TGTGCCACCAACCGAGGAATGAACACTGAAGCTTTCTTT; CDR3: CATNRGMNTEAFF
size: -; V: TRBV19; J: TRBJ2-5; D: TRBD1; DNA: TGTGCCAGTAGAGTCGCCGGGACAGGGGACTTCGAGACCCAGTACTTC; CDR3: CASRVAGTGDFETQYF
size: -; V: TRBV6-5; J: TRBJ1-2; D: -; DNA: TGTGCCAGCAGTTACTCGACAGCCGGCGGCTATGGCTACACCTTC; CDR3: CASSYSTAGGYGYTF
size: -; V: TRBV18; J: TRBJ1-2; D: -; DNA: TGTGCCAGCTCTCCGGAGAGCGGGGTGCCCACTAGGGGCTACACCTTC; CDR3: CASSPESGVPTRGYTF
size: -; V: TRBV18; J: TRBJ1-2; D: TRBD1; DNA: TGTGCCAGCTCACCCCCAGGGACAGGGCAAGGCTACACCTTC; CDR3: CASSPPGTGQGYTF
size: -; V: TRBV3-1/TRBV3-2; J: TRBJ2-3; D: TRBD2; DNA: TGTGCCAGCTCGGGACTAGCGGGATCTGATACGCAGTATTTT; CDR3: CASSGLAGSDTQYF
size: -; V: TRBV19; J: TRBJ1-2; D: TRBD1; DNA: TGTGCCAGTAGTACCCGCGAAGTGACAGGGGGCCTTAACTATGGCTACACCTTC; CDR3: CASSTREVTGGLNYGYTF